This T cell receptor (beta chain) was retrieved from a study of breast tumors, draining lymph nodes, adjacent tissues (dated by TCRdb to between 2015 and 2016). The study in broad terms: The study compared TCR beta repertoires across tumor, adjacent nontumor tissue and axillary lymph nodes from breast cancer patients. The study was designed to assess the relationships and possible T-cell exchange between tumor, surrounding tissue and draining lymph node repertoires in human breast cancer.

These reads were obtained on an Illumina HiSeq 2000. TCR beta chain libraries were generated by multiplex PCR amplification. High-throughput sequencing was used to analyze the amplified TCR beta chain products. TCRdb reanalyzed the raw reads on its own, using fastp at Q25 for trimming and MiXCR for clone calling, and kept in-frame beta chains. Rows with one shared CDR3 protein collapse into an entry with the most common genes and DNA. In this sample the table shows approximately 130,000 distinct CDR3 sequences, approximately 21% of which occur a single time. The ten largest clonotypes hold over 2% of the sample. The lymph node samples were taken from the axillary draining lymph nodes of breast cancer patients. Findings and caveats that apply to the study as a whole: In luminal-like breast cancer, tumor and nontumor tissue repertoires resembled each other significantly more than in basal-like breast cancer. Tumor T-cell repertoires showed less diversity than lymph node repertoires and more diversity than nontumor tissue repertoires, and tumor T-cell repertoires showed preferential V and J gene usage. The study presented the conclusion that tumor T cells originate in lymph nodes as consistent with a hypothesis, not as something directly demonstrated. The data were considered consistent with most tumor T cells being derived from the lymph node and subsequently expanding within tumor tissue.

From the cysteine through the phenylalanine, the CDR3 covers 14 amino acids. The kept DNA is CDR3 alone, 42 bases in frame from the first base. Ends trimmed: V by 6 bases, J by 2 bases; bases unmatched to a gene: 6. According to the germline V gene, CDR1 reads SNHLY and CDR2 reads FYNNEI. At least ten counts were recorded for this clonotype. The antigen it binds to is not known. Within one base of it there is no much larger clone, and no base qualities were kept. This sequence uses TRBV2 and TRBJ2-7; the junction holds 8 bases that match TRBD1. The sequencing input was axillary lymph node tissue. This sequence was found in a female donor with breast cancer. Some clones in this sample may be carry-over from other donors' samples. The DNA reads as follows: TGTGCCAGCAGGGATGGGACAGGTCCCTACGAGCAGTACTTC. It specifies CASRDGTGPYEQYF.